These 30 T cell receptor beta chains were all obtained from the same sample, sequenced in a study of T cell repertoires in cytomegalovirus infection. TCRdb redid the calling of the reads with MiXCR, one entry per CDR3 protein. The table has approximately 910,000 distinct CDR3 sequences, approximately 31% seen once; the top ten hold about an eighth. The antigens for these receptors are not known. The sample here was cultured CD8+ T cells from PBMCs, taken from culture after CMV antigen stimulation. The receptor set was obtained from a human donor in good health (CMV status not recorded). Some clones in this sample may be carry-over from other donors' samples.

This clonotype was seen more than once but under ten times. V and J are TRBV28 and TRBJ1-1, with 9 bases lining up with TRBD1. Losses at the gene ends were 3 bases for V and 3 bases for J; bases not matched to a gene: 5. CDR3 size: 15 residues. Germline V CDR1 and CDR2: MDHEN, SYDVKM. The CDR3 coding sequence is TGTGCCAGCAGTTTTTTGGGACAGGGACACACTGAAGCTTTCTTT. This translates into CASSFLGQGHTEAFF.

V usage is TRBV7-2 and J usage is TRBJ2-5; 8 bases map to TRBD1. CDR3 length equals 15 residues. V lost 5 bases to trimming and J lost 2 bases; unmatched junction nucleotides: 7. CDR1 and CDR2 (germline): SGHTA, FQGNSA. CDR3 sequence reads: CASSAGQGMQETQYF. The CDR3 DNA follows: TGTGCCAGCAGCGCCGGACAGGGAATGCAAGAGACCCAGTACTTC.

In this sample, this clonotype turned up a few times. The chain employs TRBV12-3 or TRBV12-4 and TRBJ1-5; D remains unclear. The CDR3 has 18 amino acids. Trimming pared 3 bases from V and 0 bases from J, leaving 18 bases between. The CDR3 sequence is CASSFRSALRYSNQPQHF. The CDR3 nucleotides read TGTGCCAGCAGTTTCAGGTCTGCCTTAAGGTATAGCAATCAGCCCCAGCATTTT.

This rearrangement joins TRBV28 to TRBJ1-3; D is possibly TRBD1 (5 bases). The V gene lost 0 bases and the J gene lost 0 bases, with 12 bases spanning the gap. Germline V gene data show CDR1 as MDHEN and CDR2 as SYDVKM. This CDR3 has 17 residues. CDR3 protein: CASSLWTAQVSGNTIYF. CDR3 DNA: TGTGCCAGCAGTTTATGGACAGCTCAAGTCTCTGGAAACACCATATATTTT. Looking up the rest from reference TRBV28 and TRBJ1-3 gives the full variable domain: DVKVTQSSRYLVKRTGEKVFLECVQDMDHENMFWYRQDPGLGLRLIYFSYDVKMKEKGDIPEGYSVSREKKERFSLILESASTNQTSMYLCASSLWTAQVSGNTIYFGEGSWLTVV.

This clonotype was picked up many times. The chain combines TRBV27 with TRBJ1-2; 7 nucleotides align to TRBD1. The trim removed 2 bases at V and 10 bases at J, leaving 4 bases unmatched. This CDR3 comprises 12 residues. Germline V gene data show CDR1 as MNHEY and CDR2 as SMNVEV (reference sequence). The CDR3 is CASSLEGAFYTF. The CDR3 nucleotides are TGTGCCAGCAGTTTAGAGGGGGCCTTCTACACCTTC.

The rearrangement uses TRBV5-4 and TRBJ2-7; TRBD1 aligns across 8 bases. This CDR3 has 15 amino acids. V shed 4 bases, J shed 6 bases, and the junction held 12 bases outside the gene matches. CDR1 is SGHNT, CDR2 YYREEE, per germline (reference sequence). The CDR3 bases are TGTGCCAGCAGCCCGGACAGGGCTCTATCTCTCGAGCAGTACGTC. It encodes CASSPDRALSLEQYV.

The chain employs TRBV5-5 and TRBJ2-7; either TRBD1 or TRBD2 may supply D (5 bases each). The V end was cut by 5 bases, the J end by 2 bases, with 17 bases between. The germline gives CDR1 SGHKS, CDR2 YYEKEE (reference sequence). CDR3 length: 15 amino acids. The CDR3 is CASSGGEPVPYEQYF. As DNA, the CDR3 is TGTGCCAGCAGTGGGGGAGAGCCTGTCCCCTACGAGCAGTACTTC.

The sample holds many counts of this clonotype. The J gene is TRBJ2-1, the V gene TRBV7-6, with 11 bases lining up with TRBD2. From germline, CDR1 is SGHVS and CDR2 FNYEAQ. The CDR3 length is 17 residues. After removal of 2 bases from V and 0 bases from J, the junction contained 3 bases not matched to a gene. This CDR3 is CASSLLAGGSSYNEQFF. The CDR3 coding sequence is TGTGCCAGCAGCTTACTAGCGGGGGGCTCCTCCTACAATGAGCAGTTCTTC. The variable domain in full, completed from reference TRBV7-6 and TRBJ2-1, reads GAGVSQSPRYKVTKRGQDVALRCDPISGHVSLYWYRQALGQGPEFLTYFNYEAQQDKSGLPNDRFSAERPEGSISTLTIQRTEQRDSAMYRCASSLLAGGSSYNEQFFGPGTRLTVL.

This rearrangement joins TRBV7-2 to TRBJ1-4, with 12 bases lining up with TRBD1. Germline lookup yields CDR1 SGHTA and CDR2 FQGNSA. The CDR3 has 19 amino acids. V lost 1 base to trimming and J lost 5 bases; unmatched junction nucleotides: 11. The DNA of the CDR3 is TGTGCCAGCAGCTTAGTAGGGACAGGGGGCCCGACCCCCAATGAAAAACTGTTTTTT. It encodes CASSLVGTGGPTPNEKLFF.

This clonotype was observed at least ten times. The chain joins TRBV7-9 to TRBJ2-3; no clear D. The CDR3 runs to 12 residues. Germline V CDR1 and CDR2: SEHNR, FQNEAQ (reference sequence). V was clipped by 3 bases and J by 6 bases, with 7 bases between them. The CDR3 DNA reads as TGTGCCAGCAGCTTCAATCTCGATACGCAGTATTTT. Translating it yields CASSFNLDTQYF. Based on the CDR3 plus reference TRBV7-9 and TRBJ2-3, the full variable domain is DTGVSQNPRHKITKRGQNVTFRCDPISEHNRLYWYRQTLGQGPEFLTYFQNEAQLEKSRLLSDRFSAERPKGSFSTLEIQRTEQGDSAMYLCASSFNLDTQYFGPGTRLTVL.

The chain combines TRBV9 with TRBJ1-6; maybe TRBD1 (6 bases). This CDR3 comprises 16 residues. CDR1 is SGDLS and CDR2 is YYNGEE in the germline V gene. Trimming shortened V by 3 bases and J by 6 bases, and 16 bases separated the two germline ends. Here the CDR3 DNA reads TGTGCCAGCAGCGAACAGGGACGATCGAGTAATTCACCCCTCCACTTT. Its translation is CASSEQGRSSNSPLHF.

In this sample, this clonotype turned up many times. The chain uses TRBV7-8 and TRBJ2-1; no reliable D call. The V end was cut by 1 base, the J end by 3 bases, with 4 bases between. The CDR3 is 13 residues long. The germline gives CDR1 SGHVS, CDR2 FQNEAQ. Here the CDR3 reads CASSLVSYNEQFF. The CDR3 DNA sequence: TGTGCCAGCAGCTTAGTCAGCTACAATGAGCAGTTCTTC.

V and J are TRBV10-3 and TRBJ1-6; tentative D call: TRBD1 (6 bases). CDR3 length: 19 residues. Trimming pared 2 bases from V and 7 bases from J, leaving 24 bases between. Germline lookup yields CDR1 ENHRY and CDR2 SYGVKD. CDR3 sequence (DNA): TGTGCCATCAGTGAGCCCTTCGACGGGGGAAGGGGGGACAATTCACCCCTCCACTTT. It specifies CAISEPFDGGRGDNSPLHF.

For this clonotype: A much larger clone lies one base from this, so it may be a read error. The chain has TRBV7-2 and TRBJ1-4, with D possibly matching TRBD1 (5 bases). The CDR3 covers 15 residues. CDR1 is SGHTA and CDR2 is FQGNSA in the germline V gene. CDR3 bases: TGTGCCAGCAGGCCGGGGACCCGAGACGATGAAAAACTGGTTTTT. Its translation: CASRPGTRDDEKLVF.

This clonotype occurred a few times. This chain connects TRBV27 to TRBJ2-1, with D unclear. Trimming removed 6 bases from V and 6 bases from J, with 9 bases in between. This CDR3 contains 12 residues. CDR1 and CDR2 from the germline V gene are MNHEY and SMNVEV (reference sequence). The CDR3 region is CASRRRGNEQFF. Written as DNA, the CDR3 is TGTGCCAGCAGGCGTAGAGGCAATGAGCAGTTCTTC.

In this sample, this clonotype turned up many times. The genes are TRBV7-3 and TRBJ2-2, with 7 bases fitting TRBD1. The V and J ends lost 5 bases and 1 base, in that order; junction bases with no gene match: 19. Germline V gene data show CDR1 as SGHTA and CDR2 as FQGTGA. The length of the CDR3 is 20 residues. The CDR3 coding sequence is TGTGCCAGCAGCCCAGGAATTCGGACAGGCCTAATCATGAACACCGGGGAGCTGTTTTTT. The encoded protein is CASSPGIRTGLIMNTGELFF.

The V gene is TRBV5-6, the J gene TRBJ2-3, with TRBD1 as a possible D gene (5 bases). CDR3 length: 14 amino acids. V shed 3 bases and J shed 4 bases, with 12 bases lying between them. CDR1 is SGHDT, CDR2 YYEEEE, per germline. CDR3 sequence reads: CASSSGRVSDTQYF. The DNA of the CDR3 is TGTGCCAGCAGCTCCGGCAGGGTGTCAGATACGCAGTATTTT.

In its sample, this clonotype was seen a few times. V usage is TRBV20-1 and J usage is TRBJ2-2, with TRBD1 matching over 9 bases. The CDR3 has 13 amino acids. Germline V gene sequence: CDR1 DFQATT, CDR2 SNEGSKA (reference sequence). V lost 6 bases, J lost 4 bases, and 3 bases stayed unmatched. The CDR3: CSAGDRATGELFF. In nucleotides, the CDR3 is TGCAGTGCAGGGGACAGGGCCACCGGGGAGCTGTTTTTT.

This clonotype was seen a handful of times. This rearrangement joins TRBV19 to TRBJ2-3; a possible D gene is TRBD1 (6 bases). Trimming stripped 7 bases from V and 0 bases from J, with 14 bases between. The CDR3 totals 15 residues. Germline values: CDR1 LNHDA, CDR2 SQIVND (reference sequence). The CDR3 region has the DNA TGTGCCAGTAAGGCCGGGACACGAAGCACAGATACGCAGTATTTT. Its translation is CASKAGTRSTDTQYF.

The CDR3 sequence: CSAPSGGLEKQYF. CDR3 coding DNA: TGCAGTGCTCCTAGCGGGGGGCTAGAGAAGCAGTACTTC. The chain links TRBV20-1 to TRBJ2-7, with 11 nucleotides matching TRBD2. The CDR3 has 13 residues. The V and J ends lost 5 bases and 8 bases, in that order; junction bases with no gene match: 8. CDR1 is DFQATT, CDR2 SNEGSKA, per germline (reference sequence).

The CDR3 region is CASAGTGSPEETQYF. CDR3 nucleotides: TGTGCCAGCGCGGGGACAGGGAGCCCCGAAGAGACCCAGTACTTC. The chain employs TRBV6-2 or TRBV6-3 and TRBJ2-5; 9 bases match TRBD1. Germline values: CDR1 MNHEY, CDR2 SVGEGT. J lost 3 bases, V lost 8 bases, and 10 bases had no gene match. CDR3 length: 15 amino acids.

The chain joins TRBV2 to TRBJ2-7; no definite D call. The length of the CDR3 is 12 residues. V lost 6 bases, J lost 1 base, and 7 bases lay in between. Germline V gene sequence: CDR1 SNHLY, CDR2 FYNNEI. The CDR3 DNA reads as TGTGCCAGCAGAACCTTATCCTACGAGCAGTACGTC. Its protein product is CASRTLSYEQYV.

This clonotype was seen a few times. The chain has TRBV27 and TRBJ2-1, with 10 bases that match TRBD1. J lost 8 bases, V lost 5 bases, and 6 bases had no gene match. The CDR3 totals 14 residues. Germline CDR1 and CDR2: MNHEY and SMNVEV (reference sequence). The CDR3 DNA sequence: TGTGCCAGCAGTCTATTGACAGGGGGCGATGAGCAGTTCTTC. Its translation: CASSLLTGGDEQFF.

The CDR3 loop is CASSLALLLAGGRTDTQYF. The CDR3 coding sequence is TGCGCCAGCAGCTTGGCCCTATTACTAGCGGGGGGACGCACAGATACGCAGTATTTT. This chain connects TRBV5-1 to TRBJ2-3, with TRBD2 matching over 12 bases. The CDR3 extends over 19 amino acids. Germline V gives CDR1 SGHRS, CDR2 YFSETQ. V lost 0 bases to trimming and J lost 1 base; unmatched junction nucleotides: 9.

The rearrangement links TRBV7-8 to TRBJ2-7, with TRBD2 matching 7 bases. CDR3 length: 15 residues. Germline V gene sequence: CDR1 SGHVS, CDR2 FQNEAQ. The V segment lost 1 base and the J segment 3 bases; nucleotides outside the gene matches: 6. CDR3 loop: CASSLERGYFYEQYF. DNA of the CDR3: TGTGCCAGCAGCTTAGAGCGGGGCTACTTCTACGAGCAGTACTTC.

This clonotype was counted only a few times. V is TRBV5-4 and J is TRBJ2-3; TRBD2 agrees at 7 bases. Germline CDR1 and CDR2: SGHNT and YYREEE (reference sequence). The CDR3 has 15 amino acids. After removal of 2 bases from V and 5 bases from J, the junction contained 8 bases not matched to a gene. CDR3 sequence (DNA): TGTGCCAGCAGCTTCGGAGAGGGGAGGGGAGATACGCAGTATTTT. It encodes CASSFGEGRGDTQYF.

This clonotype was observed once. The rearrangement uses TRBV2 and TRBJ1-1, with TRBD1 matching over 8 bases. V was clipped by 1 base and J by 6 bases; unmatched bases: 4. CDR3 length: 14 amino acids. CDR1 is SNHLY and CDR2 is FYNNEI in the germline V gene. The CDR3 protein is CASSEETGAAEAFF. CDR3 coding DNA: TGTGCCAGCAGTGAAGAGACAGGGGCGGCTGAAGCTTTCTTT.

This clonotype was detected a few times. The chain combines TRBV2 with TRBJ2-3; 11 bases align to TRBD2. The V gene's germline CDR1 is SNHLY and CDR2 FYNNEI. The trim removed 8 bases at V and 5 bases at J, leaving 24 bases unmatched. This CDR3 has 20 amino acids. Here the CDR3 DNA reads TGTGCCAGCGGGTTAGCGGGGGGGCGAATTACTGAATCGTCGAGAGATACGCAGTATTTT. Its translation is CASGLAGGRITESSRDTQYF.

This clonotype was counted only a few times. The genes are TRBV10-3 and TRBJ2-3; D is possibly TRBD1 (6 bases). The CDR3 runs to 14 residues. V lost 7 bases and J 5 bases, leaving 16 bases between the germline ends. Germline CDR1 ENHRY, CDR2 SYGVKD. The CDR3 sequence: CAIMGAGAGDTQYF. The DNA for the CDR3 is TGTGCCATCATGGGGGCAGGGGCCGGAGATACGCAGTATTTT.

This clonotype has at least ten counts. The chain is built from TRBV9 and TRBJ1-6; no definite D call. The CDR3 covers 15 residues. Germline CDR1 is SGDLS and CDR2 is YYNGEE. The ends were cut back, 4 bases at V and 7 bases at J, with 15 bases in the middle. The CDR3 loop is CASSMRSEGNSPLHF. The CDR3 nucleotides are TGTGCCAGCAGCATGAGATCGGAAGGAAATTCACCCCTCCACTTT.